This T cell receptor (beta chain) was documented in a study of cytomegalovirus exposure and HLA in healthy donors. 60 Vbeta and 13 Jbeta primers were used in PCR. Sequencing was performed with immunoSEQ multiplex PCR; in TCRdb, only in-frame clones are kept and a portion is missing. This sample has about 150,000 clones, with 73% found just once. Germline V lookup: CDR1 MGHRA, CDR2 YSYEKL. V shed 0 bases, J shed 4 bases, and the junction held 8 bases outside the gene matches. The length of the CDR3 is 17 residues. Study-level results: The classifier reportedly diagnosed cytomegalovirus status with high specificity and sensitivity. In a later analysis, DRB1 alleles had the most associated TCRs; HLA-C alleles the fewest.

For this clone: What it recognizes is unknown.

What was sequenced was PBMCs. This TCR derives from a woman under 30 in good health and CMV-seropositive. The gene calls are TRBV4-1 and TRBJ2-2, with TRBD1 identical over 7 bases. In nucleotides, the CDR3 is TGCGCCAGCAGCCAAGAAGGGCAGGGGGATTCCACCGGGGAGCTGTTTTTT. Encoded protein: CASSQEGQGDSTGELFF.